This T cell receptor beta chain was retrieved from a study of identical twins. Study findings and constraints: Sequences that were out-of-frame, alpha and twin-shared displayed an excess of low generation probability. Zero-insertion analyses could be partly confounded by invariant MAIT and iNKT cells.

This CDR3 is 15 amino acids long. The V gene's germline CDR1 is SGHTA and CDR2 FQGNSA. V shed 0 bases, J shed 6 bases, and the junction held 4 bases outside the gene matches. TCRdb used MiXCR to reprocess the 5' RACE reads, holding one entry per CDR3 protein. The sample lists 500,000 or so distinct CDR3 sequences; 20% to 25% were seen once. A few counts support this clonotype. Its antigen is as yet unknown. This same sample was also part of a study on T cells expressing NK-cell markers.

The chain links TRBV7-2 to TRBJ2-1, with TRBD2 matching over 8 bases. This sequence originates from a woman aged 18-30 years in good health. The sequencing input was CD4+ T cells sorted from blood. The CDR3 coding sequence is TGTGCCAGCAGCTTAGCGAGCGGGAGTGGCAATGAGCAGTTCTTC. As protein: CASSLASGSGNEQFF.